These 21 T cell receptor beta chains share one sample of origin, sequenced in a study of blood T cell repertoires in COVID-19. Profiled with immunoSEQ multiplex PCR; TCRdb holds only in-frame clones, not every one. The sample includes 150,000 or so clones, 82% seen only once; the top ten take nearly 15%. Material: peripheral blood. These receptors were collected from a human donor with acute or convalescent COVID-19. The donor label of this sample is uncertain.

The genes are TRBV6-5 and TRBJ1-6, with D perhaps matching TRBD1 (5 bases). The V gene's germline CDR1 is MNHEY and CDR2 SVGAGI. The CDR3 spans 16 residues. V was shortened by 2 bases and J by 9 bases, with 17 bases between the two germline ends. This CDR3 is CASSYPSRGGVSPLHF. Written as DNA, the CDR3 is TGTGCCAGCAGTTACCCAAGTAGGGGTGGTGTTTCACCCCTCCACTTT.

This clone was seen repeatedly, ten times or more. This sequence joins TRBV7-8 and TRBJ1-5; D may be TRBD1 (6 bases). Trimming pared 5 bases from V and 3 bases from J, leaving 11 bases between. Germline CDR1 reads SGHVS; CDR2 reads FQNEAQ. CDR3 length: 14 amino acids. The CDR3 DNA reads as TGTGCCAGCAGCCCCGGGACATACAATCAGCCCCAGCATTTT. Translated: CASSPGTYNQPQHF.

This clone is medium-sized within its sample. This chain connects TRBV2 to TRBJ1-5, with TRBD1 matching over 7 bases. J lost 2 bases, V lost 2 bases, and 3 bases had no gene match. CDR1 and CDR2 (germline): SNHLY, FYNNEI. This CDR3 is 15 amino acids long. CDR3 protein: CASSENRGGNQPQHF. The DNA for the CDR3 is TGTGCCAGCAGTGAAAACAGGGGAGGCAATCAGCCCCAGCATTTT.

V gene TRBV18 combines with J gene TRBJ1-2; 8 nucleotides align to TRBD1. This CDR3 region has 15 residues. The V gene end was trimmed by 1 base and the J gene end by 3 bases; junction bases not matched to a gene: 4. Germline CDR1 and CDR2: KGHSH and LQKENI. The CDR3 sequence is CASSPRQGRDYGYTF. CDR3 DNA sequence: TGTGCCAGCTCACCACGACAGGGGCGGGACTATGGCTACACCTTC.

In the case of this clone: Other DNA sequences in the same sample also yield this CDR3. This chain connects TRBV9 to TRBJ1-1; D is possibly TRBD1 (6 bases). Germline CDR1 and CDR2: SGDLS and YYNGEE. Deletions cut 4 bases from V and 1 base from J, with 14 bases between. The CDR3 loop spans 15 amino acids. The CDR3 region is CASSFSGQPNTEAFF. As DNA, the CDR3 is TGTGCCAGCAGCTTTTCGGGACAACCGAACACTGAAGCTTTCTTT.

A few counts support this clone. The chain combines TRBV19 with TRBJ1-4; D call uncertain. The germline gives CDR1 LNHDA, CDR2 SQIVND (reference sequence). This CDR3 region has 16 residues. Trimming cost V 1 base and J 7 bases, with 16 bases left between them. The CDR3 DNA reads as TGTGCCAGTAGTATAGGGAACGGGATCTATCTTGAAAAACTGTTTTTT. Its protein is CASSIGNGIYLEKLFF.

Comment on this clone: The conserved closing phenylalanine or tryptophan is absent in this CDR3, likely reflecting a read error. Because the CDR3's place on the DNA is in doubt, the DNA is left out and the CDR3 is given as listed by TCRdb. V is TRBV20-1 and J is TRBJ1-2; TRBD1, the table's D call, was not compared with the DNA. The CDR3 spans 11 residues, counting both ends. Germline lookup yields CDR1 DFQATT and CDR2 SNEGSKA (reference sequence). CDR3: CSARGGQPPVV.

This clone has only a few counts. The V call is TRBV5-4, the J call TRBJ1-6; no clear D gene. The CDR3 runs to 13 residues. Germline CDR1 SGHNT, CDR2 YYREEE (reference sequence). V lost 1 base and J 8 bases, leaving 7 bases between the germline ends. The CDR3 DNA reads TGTGCCAGCAGCTTGATGAGTGATTCACCCCTCCACTTT. Translated: CASSLMSDSPLHF.

The chain carries TRBV5-1 and TRBJ2-6, with TRBD2 matching 7 bases. The V and J ends lost 4 bases and 2 bases, in that order; junction bases with no gene match: 3. Per the germline V gene, CDR1 is SGHRS and CDR2 is YFSETQ. The CDR3 is 15 amino acids. CDR3 nucleotides: TGCGCCAGCAGCACGGGGGGAACTGGGGCCAACGTCCTGACTTTC. Translated, it gives CASSTGGTGANVLTF. The variable domain in full, with the rest retrieved from reference TRBV5-1 and TRBJ2-6, is KAGVTQTPRYLIKTRGQQVTLSCSPISGHRSVSWYQQTPGQGLQFLFEYFSETQRNKGNFPGRFSGRQFSNSRSEMNVSTLELGDSALYLCASSTGGTGANVLTFGAGSRLTVL.

This clone occurred once. The chain is built from TRBV19 and TRBJ1-1; TRBD1 agrees at 10 bases. The CDR3 covers 18 residues. J gave up 0 bases and V 4 bases, and 11 bases lay outside the gene matches. Germline V gene lookup returns CDR1 LNHDA and CDR2 SQIVND (reference sequence). CDR3 DNA: TGTGCCAGTAGTACCGGGGGACAGGGGATGACCATGAACACTGAAGCTTTCTTT. It specifies CASSTGGQGMTMNTEAFF.

CDR3 nucleotide sequence: TGTGCCAGCAGTCATGGGAGACGGACCACAGATACGCAGTATTTT. Translated, it gives CASSHGRRTTDTQYF. The chain links TRBV25-1 to TRBJ2-3; D is possibly TRBD2 (5 bases). The V and J ends lost 5 bases and 2 bases respectively, with 14 bases between them. Germline V gene lookup returns CDR1 MGHDK and CDR2 SYGVNS. The CDR3 length is 15 residues. The full variable domain, rest sourced from reference TRBV25-1 and TRBJ2-3, is EADIYQTPRYLVIGTGKKITLECSQTMGHDKMYWYQQDPGMELHLIHYSYGVNSTEKGDLSSESTVSRIRTEHFPLTLESARPSHTSQYLCASSHGRRTTDTQYFGPGTRLTVL.

This sequence joins TRBV30 and TRBJ2-5, with D tentatively TRBD2 (7 bases). There are 11 residues in the CDR3. Trimming stripped 8 bases from V and 5 bases from J, with 12 bases between. Per germline, CDR1 GTSNPN and CDR2 SVGIG (reference sequence). DNA for the CDR3: TGTGCCCTAGGGGGGGGTGAGACCCAGTACTTC. The encoded protein is CALGGGETQYF.

The gene calls are TRBV3-1 (or the pseudogene TRBV3-2) and TRBJ1-3, with 11 bases matching TRBD1. The V gene's germline CDR1 is LGHDT and CDR2 YNNKEL (reference sequence). This CDR3 has 16 residues. V lost 6 bases to trimming and J lost 2 bases; unmatched junction nucleotides: 6. The CDR3 DNA reads TGTGCCAGCAGACAGGACAGGGGGCTTGCTGGAAACACCATATATTTT. Amino acids: CASRQDRGLAGNTIYF.

The genes are TRBV10-2 and TRBJ2-7, with D possibly being TRBD1 (5 bases). The CDR3 extends over 13 amino acids. The germline CDR1 and CDR2 sequences are WSHSY and SAAADI. V lost 8 bases to trimming and J lost 7 bases, with 18 bases between them. The CDR3 DNA reads TGCGCCAGCGGGGCCGACCCCGGCTGGGAGCAGTACTTC. Protein product: CASGADPGWEQYF.

The J gene is TRBJ2-2, the V gene TRBV2; 7 nucleotides agree with TRBD1. CDR3 length: 14 residues. Germline CDR1 and CDR2: SNHLY and FYNNEI. V dropped 7 bases and J dropped 5; count of bases not matched to a gene: 7. CDR3 DNA: TGTGCCAGCATGTCAAGGGGGCGGACCGGGGAGCTGTTTTTT. This encodes CASMSRGRTGELFF.

CDR3 region: CASSQVPRQRGTQYF. CDR3 bases: TGTGCCAGCAGCCAAGTTCCCCGCCAGCGCGGTACGCAGTATTTT. This chain joins TRBV3-1 (or the pseudogene TRBV3-2) and TRBJ2-3; no definite D call. Germline V gene data show CDR1 as LGHDT and CDR2 as YNNKEL (reference sequence). Trimming shortened V by 1 base and J by 8 bases, and 16 bases separated the two germline ends. The CDR3 is 15 amino acids.

The chain combines TRBV30 with TRBJ1-5, with D possibly being TRBD1 (5 bases). The CDR3 length is 15 residues. Germline V gives CDR1 GTSNPN, CDR2 SVGIG (reference sequence). V lost 2 bases and J lost 0, with 11 bases in between. In DNA, the CDR3 is TGTGCCTGGAGTACGAAGACAGTTAGCAATCAGCCCCAGCATTTT. Translated: CAWSTKTVSNQPQHF.

The chain is built from TRBV19 and TRBJ1-2; 8 nucleotides line up with TRBD1. The germline V gene has CDR1 LNHDA and CDR2 SQIVND (reference sequence). After removal of 5 bases from V and 5 bases from J, the junction contained 7 bases not matched to a gene. This CDR3 has 14 residues. Here the CDR3 DNA reads TGTGCCAGTAGTCCTGACAGGGGCTTGTATGGCTACACCTTC. Its protein is CASSPDRGLYGYTF.

This clone was recorded a few times. The V gene is TRBV7-9, the J gene TRBJ2-1, with 8 bases lining up with TRBD1. V lost 5 bases, J lost 6 bases, and 9 bases stayed unmatched. The CDR3 extends over 15 amino acids. Germline V gene sequence: CDR1 SEHNR, CDR2 FQNEAQ (reference sequence). CDR3: CASSVTGVVGNEQFF. DNA for the CDR3: TGTGCCAGCAGCGTGACAGGGGTCGTGGGCAATGAGCAGTTCTTC.

The chain links TRBV12-3 or TRBV12-4 to TRBJ1-5, with TRBD1 as a possible D gene (5 bases). Trimming cost V 5 bases and J 7 bases, with 12 bases left between them. This CDR3 has 13 residues. CDR3 DNA: TGTGCCAGCAGTAGGCCCGGGGGGCAGCCCCAGCATTTT. Translation gives CASSRPGGQPQHF.

The chain uses TRBV6-2 or TRBV6-3 and TRBJ2-1; the match to TRBD2 covers 14 bases. Germline V gene lookup returns CDR1 MNHEY and CDR2 SVGEGT. The CDR3 is 18 amino acids. With V trimmed by 5 bases and J by 5 bases, 11 bases remained unmatched. CDR3 sequence (DNA): TGTGCCAGCAGTATTGGGACTAGCGGGGGACTAAAACACAATGAGCAGTTCTTC. It encodes CASSIGTSGGLKHNEQFF.